This T cell receptor (beta chain) was sequenced during a study of blood T cell repertoires in COVID-19. The V gene lost 4 bases and the J gene lost 4 bases, with 17 bases spanning the gap. CDR3 length equals 15 residues. Per the germline V gene, CDR1 is SGHNT and CDR2 is YENEEA. Assay used: immunoSEQ multiplex PCR; TCRdb lists only in-frame clones, some missing. The table shows about 310,000 clones, with 85% to 90% occurring only once. V is TRBV11-3 and J is TRBJ2-7, with D possibly matching TRBD1 (6 bases). Sequencing used peripheral blood. This receptor was taken from a young woman with COVID-19, enrolled during active disease. As DNA, the CDR3 is TGTGCCAGCAGCTGGGACAAGGGCCTCCCTTACGAGCAGTACTTC. Translated: CASSWDKGLPYEQYF. The full variable domain, in which reference TRBV11-3 and TRBJ2-7 provide the parts outside the CDR3, is EAGVVQSPRYKIIEKKQPVAFWCNPISGHNTLYWYLQNLGQGPELLIRYENEEAVDDSQLPKDRFSAERLKGVDSTLKIQPAELGDSAVYLCASSWDKGLPYEQYFGPGTRLTVT.